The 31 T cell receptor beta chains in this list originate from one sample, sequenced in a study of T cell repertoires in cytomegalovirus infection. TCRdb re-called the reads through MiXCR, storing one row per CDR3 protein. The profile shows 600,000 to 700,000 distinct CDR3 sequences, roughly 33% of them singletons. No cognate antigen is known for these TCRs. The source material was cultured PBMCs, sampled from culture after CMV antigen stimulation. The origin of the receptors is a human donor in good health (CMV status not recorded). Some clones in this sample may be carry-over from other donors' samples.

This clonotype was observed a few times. The CDR3 region has the DNA TGCGCCAGCAGCCAAGATAAGCTAGCGGGAGAAGATACGCAGTATTTT. Translation: CASSQDKLAGEDTQYF. The chain carries TRBV4-1 and TRBJ2-3; TRBD2 matches 10 bases. The CDR3 has 16 residues. The ends lost 0 bases at V and 5 bases at J; junction bases unmatched: 5. The V gene's germline CDR1 is MGHRA and CDR2 YSYEKL.

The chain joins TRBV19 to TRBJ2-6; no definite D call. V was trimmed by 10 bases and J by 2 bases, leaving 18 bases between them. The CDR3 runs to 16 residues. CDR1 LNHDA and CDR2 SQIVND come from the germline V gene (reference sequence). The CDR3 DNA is TGTGCCACCGCAGACATCCCGCGTGCTGGGGCCAACGTCCTGACTTTC. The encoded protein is CATADIPRAGANVLTF.

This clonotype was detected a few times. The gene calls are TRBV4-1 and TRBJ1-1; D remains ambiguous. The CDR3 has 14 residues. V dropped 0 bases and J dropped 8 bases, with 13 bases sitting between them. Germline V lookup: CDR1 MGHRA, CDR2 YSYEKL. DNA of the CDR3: TGCGCCAGCAGCCAAGACCGCGGAATTAGGGAAGCTTTCTTT. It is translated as CASSQDRGIREAFF.

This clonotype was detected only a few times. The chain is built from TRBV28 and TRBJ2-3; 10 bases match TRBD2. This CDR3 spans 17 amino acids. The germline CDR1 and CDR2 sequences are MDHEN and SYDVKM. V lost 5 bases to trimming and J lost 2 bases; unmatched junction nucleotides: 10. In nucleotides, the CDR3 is TGTGCCAGCAGTCCTCCCGGGCTAGCGGGGGACACAGATACGCAGTATTTT. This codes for CASSPPGLAGDTDTQYF.

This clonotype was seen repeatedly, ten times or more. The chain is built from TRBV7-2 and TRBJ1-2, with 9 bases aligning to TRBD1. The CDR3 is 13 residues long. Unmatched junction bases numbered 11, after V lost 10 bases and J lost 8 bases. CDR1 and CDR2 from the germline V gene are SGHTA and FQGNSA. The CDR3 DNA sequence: TGTGCCACGCTCGAGGGGGACAGGGACGGCTACACCTTC. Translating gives CATLEGDRDGYTF.

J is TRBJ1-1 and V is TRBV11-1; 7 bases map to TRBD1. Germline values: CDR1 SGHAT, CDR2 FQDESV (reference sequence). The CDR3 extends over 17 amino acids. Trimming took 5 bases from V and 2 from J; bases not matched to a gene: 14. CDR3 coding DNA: TGTGCCAGCAGCCCCAGGGGGGGGGGGGCAGGCAACACTGAAGCTTTCTTT. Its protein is CASSPRGGGAGNTEAFF.

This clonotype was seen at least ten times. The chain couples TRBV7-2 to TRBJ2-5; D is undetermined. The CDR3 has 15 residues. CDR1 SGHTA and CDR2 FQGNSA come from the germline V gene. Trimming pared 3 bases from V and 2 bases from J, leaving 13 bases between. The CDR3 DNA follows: TGTGCCAGCAGCTTGAGTCTATTCGGGCAAGAGACCCAGTACTTC. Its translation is CASSLSLFGQETQYF.

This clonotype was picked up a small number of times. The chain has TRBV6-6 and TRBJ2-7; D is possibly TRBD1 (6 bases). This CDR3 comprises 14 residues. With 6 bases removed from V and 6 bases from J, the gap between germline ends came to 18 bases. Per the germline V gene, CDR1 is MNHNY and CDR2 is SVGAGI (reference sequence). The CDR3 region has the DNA TGTGCCAGCAGCGCGAGGGGGAAAGGGGGCGAGCAGTACTTC. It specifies CASSARGKGGEQYF.

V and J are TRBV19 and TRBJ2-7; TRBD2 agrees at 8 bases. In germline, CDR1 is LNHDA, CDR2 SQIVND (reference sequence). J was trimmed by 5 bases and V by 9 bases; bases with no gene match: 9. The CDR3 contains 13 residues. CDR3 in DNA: TGTGCCAGCACCCCGGGAGGGATCCACGAGCAGTACTTC. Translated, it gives CASTPGGIHEQYF.

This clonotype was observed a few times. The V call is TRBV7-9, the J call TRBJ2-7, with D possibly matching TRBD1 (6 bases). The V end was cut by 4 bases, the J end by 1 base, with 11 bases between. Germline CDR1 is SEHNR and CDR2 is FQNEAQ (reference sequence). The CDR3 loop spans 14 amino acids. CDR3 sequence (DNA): TGTGCCAGCAGCTCGACAGGCCCGTCCTACGAGCAGTACTTC. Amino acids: CASSSTGPSYEQYF.

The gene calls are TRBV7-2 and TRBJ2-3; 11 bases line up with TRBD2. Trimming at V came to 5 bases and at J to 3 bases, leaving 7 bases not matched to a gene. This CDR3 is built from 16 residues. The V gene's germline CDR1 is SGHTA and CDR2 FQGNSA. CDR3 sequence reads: CASSPKRLAGTDTQYF. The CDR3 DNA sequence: TGTGCCAGCAGCCCTAAACGACTAGCGGGAACAGATACGCAGTATTTT.

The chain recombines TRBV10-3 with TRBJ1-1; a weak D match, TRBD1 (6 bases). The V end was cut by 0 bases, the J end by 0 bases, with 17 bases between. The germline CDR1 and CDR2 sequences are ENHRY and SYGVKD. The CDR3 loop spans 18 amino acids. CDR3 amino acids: CAISESSGTIRMNTEAFF. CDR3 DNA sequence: TGTGCCATCAGTGAGTCGTCTGGGACAATCAGGATGAACACTGAAGCTTTCTTT.

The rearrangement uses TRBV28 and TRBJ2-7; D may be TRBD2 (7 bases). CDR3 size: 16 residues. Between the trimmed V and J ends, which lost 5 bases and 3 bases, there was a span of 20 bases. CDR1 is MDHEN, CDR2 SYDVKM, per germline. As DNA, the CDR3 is TGTGCCAGCAGTAAACCGATGGGGGGGGCCCTCTACGAGCAGTACTTC. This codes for CASSKPMGGALYEQYF.

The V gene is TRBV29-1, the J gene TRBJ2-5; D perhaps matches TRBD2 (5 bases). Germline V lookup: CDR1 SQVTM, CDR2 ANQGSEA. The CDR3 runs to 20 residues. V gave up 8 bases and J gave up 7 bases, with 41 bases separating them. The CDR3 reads CSTDEFLLRGARLGVGTQYF. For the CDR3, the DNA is TGCAGCACCGACGAATTCTTACTCCGGGGTGCCCGCCTAGGAGTCGGGACCCAGTACTTC.

CDR3: CASSPQGPGSEKLFF. Here the CDR3 DNA reads TGTGCCAGCAGCCCCCAGGGACCCGGGAGTGAAAAACTGTTTTTT. This chain joins TRBV7-2 and TRBJ1-4; tentative D call: TRBD1 (5 bases). Germline lookup yields CDR1 SGHTA and CDR2 FQGNSA. CDR3 size: 15 residues. Trimming removed 5 bases at V and 7 bases at J, with 17 bases between.

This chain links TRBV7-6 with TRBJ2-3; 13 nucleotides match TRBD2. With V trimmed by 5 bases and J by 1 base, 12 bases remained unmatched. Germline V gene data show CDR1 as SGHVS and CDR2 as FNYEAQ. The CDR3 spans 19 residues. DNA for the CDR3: TGTGCCAGCAGCCAAAGACCGGGGACTAGCGGGACCCGCACAGATACGCAGTATTTT. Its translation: CASSQRPGTSGTRTDTQYF.

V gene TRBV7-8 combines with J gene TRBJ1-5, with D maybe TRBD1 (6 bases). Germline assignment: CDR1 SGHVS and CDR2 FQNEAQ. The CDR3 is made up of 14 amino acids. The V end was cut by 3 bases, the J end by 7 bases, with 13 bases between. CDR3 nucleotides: TGTGCCAGCAGCTTGAGGGGGTCAAGACAGCCCCAGCATTTT. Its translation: CASSLRGSRQPQHF.

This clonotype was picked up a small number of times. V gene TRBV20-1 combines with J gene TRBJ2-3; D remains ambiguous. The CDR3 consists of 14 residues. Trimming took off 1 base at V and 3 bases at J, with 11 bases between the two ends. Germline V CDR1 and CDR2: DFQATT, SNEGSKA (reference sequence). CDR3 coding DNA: TGCAGTGCTAGAGGCACCTCCGGGACAGATACGCAGTATTTT. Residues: CSARGTSGTDTQYF.

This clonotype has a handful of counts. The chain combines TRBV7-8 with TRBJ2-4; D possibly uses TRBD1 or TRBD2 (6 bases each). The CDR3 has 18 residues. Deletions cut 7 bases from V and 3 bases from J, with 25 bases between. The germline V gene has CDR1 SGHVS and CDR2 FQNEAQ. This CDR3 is CASTLGMARGLGKNIQYF. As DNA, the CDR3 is TGTGCCAGCACCCTCGGCATGGCCCGGGGGCTTGGCAAAAACATTCAGTACTTC.

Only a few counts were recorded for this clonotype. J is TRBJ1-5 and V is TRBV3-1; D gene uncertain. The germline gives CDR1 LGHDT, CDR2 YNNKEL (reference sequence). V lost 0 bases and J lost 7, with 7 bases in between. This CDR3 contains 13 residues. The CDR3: CASSQDLSQPQHF. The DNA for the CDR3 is TGTGCCAGCAGCCAAGATTTGTCCCAGCCCCAGCATTTT.

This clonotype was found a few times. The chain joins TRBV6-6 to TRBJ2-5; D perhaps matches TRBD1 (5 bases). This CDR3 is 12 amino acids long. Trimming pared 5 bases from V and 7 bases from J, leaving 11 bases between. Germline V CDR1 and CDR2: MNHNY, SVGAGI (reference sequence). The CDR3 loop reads CASSPLQGTQYF. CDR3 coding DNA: TGTGCCAGCAGTCCCCTCCAGGGGACCCAGTACTTC.

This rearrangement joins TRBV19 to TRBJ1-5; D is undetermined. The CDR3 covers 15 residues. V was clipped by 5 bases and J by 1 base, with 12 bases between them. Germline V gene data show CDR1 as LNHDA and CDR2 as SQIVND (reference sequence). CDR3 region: CASSPYRVSNQPQHF. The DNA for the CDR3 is TGTGCCAGTAGTCCCTATCGGGTGAGCAATCAGCCCCAGCATTTT.

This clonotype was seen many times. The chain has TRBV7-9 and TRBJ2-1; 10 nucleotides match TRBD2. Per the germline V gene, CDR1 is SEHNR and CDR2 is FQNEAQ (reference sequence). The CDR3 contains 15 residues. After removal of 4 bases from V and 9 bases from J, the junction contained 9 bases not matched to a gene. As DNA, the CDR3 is TGTGCCAGCAGCTCTAGCGGGGGTTCCTTCATTGAGCAGTTCTTC. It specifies CASSSSGGSFIEQFF.

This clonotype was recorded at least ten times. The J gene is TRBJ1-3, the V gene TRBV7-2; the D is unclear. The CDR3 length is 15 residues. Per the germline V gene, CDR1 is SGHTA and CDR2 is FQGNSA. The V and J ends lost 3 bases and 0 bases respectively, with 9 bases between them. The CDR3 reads CASSFNSGSGNTIYF. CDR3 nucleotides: TGTGCCAGCAGCTTTAACTCAGGCTCTGGAAACACCATATATTTT. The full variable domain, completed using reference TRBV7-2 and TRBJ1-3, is GAGVSQSPSNKVTEKGKDVELRCDPISGHTALYWYRQSLGQGLEFLIYFQGNSAPDKSGLPSDRFSAERTGGSVSTLTIQRTQQEDSAVYLCASSFNSGSGNTIYFGEGSWLTVV.

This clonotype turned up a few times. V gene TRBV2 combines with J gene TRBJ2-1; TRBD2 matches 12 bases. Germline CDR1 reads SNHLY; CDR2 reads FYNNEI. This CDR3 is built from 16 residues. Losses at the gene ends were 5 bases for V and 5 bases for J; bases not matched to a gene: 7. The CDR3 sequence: CASSPLGLAGNNEQFF. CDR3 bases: TGTGCCAGCAGTCCCCTGGGACTAGCGGGCAACAATGAGCAGTTCTTC.

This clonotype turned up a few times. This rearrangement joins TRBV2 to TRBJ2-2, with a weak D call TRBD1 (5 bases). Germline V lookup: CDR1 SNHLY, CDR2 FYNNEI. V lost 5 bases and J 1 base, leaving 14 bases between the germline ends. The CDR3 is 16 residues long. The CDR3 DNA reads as TGTGCCAGCAGTCGCCGACAGCCAAGGAACACCGGGGAGCTGTTTTTT. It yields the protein CASSRRQPRNTGELFF.

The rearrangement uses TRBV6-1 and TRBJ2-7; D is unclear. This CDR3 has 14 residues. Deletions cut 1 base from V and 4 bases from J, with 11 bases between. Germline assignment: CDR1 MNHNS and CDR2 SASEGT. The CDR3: CASSEVAAGYEQYF. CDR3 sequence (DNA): TGTGCCAGCAGTGAAGTTGCAGCCGGTTACGAGCAGTACTTC.

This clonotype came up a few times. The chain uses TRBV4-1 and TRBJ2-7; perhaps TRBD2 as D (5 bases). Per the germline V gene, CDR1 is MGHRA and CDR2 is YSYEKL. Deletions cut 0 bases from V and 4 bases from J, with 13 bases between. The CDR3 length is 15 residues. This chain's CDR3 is CASSQDPSGPYEQYF. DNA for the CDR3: TGCGCCAGCAGCCAAGATCCCAGCGGACCATACGAGCAGTACTTC.

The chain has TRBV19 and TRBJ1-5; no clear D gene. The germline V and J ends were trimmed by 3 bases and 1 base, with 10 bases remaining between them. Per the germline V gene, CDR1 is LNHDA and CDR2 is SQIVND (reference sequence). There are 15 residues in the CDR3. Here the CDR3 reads CASSMGLGSNQPQHF. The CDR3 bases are TGTGCCAGTAGTATGGGTTTAGGGAGCAATCAGCCCCAGCATTTT.

This chain's CDR3 is CSAPLAGSYNEQFF. CDR3 sequence (DNA): TGCAGTGCTCCACTAGCGGGCTCCTACAATGAGCAGTTCTTC. The V and J genes are TRBV20-1 and TRBJ2-1, with TRBD2 matching over 9 bases. The V and J ends lost 5 bases and 0 bases, in that order; junction bases with no gene match: 2. The CDR3 contains 14 residues. Germline V lookup: CDR1 DFQATT, CDR2 SNEGSKA (reference sequence).

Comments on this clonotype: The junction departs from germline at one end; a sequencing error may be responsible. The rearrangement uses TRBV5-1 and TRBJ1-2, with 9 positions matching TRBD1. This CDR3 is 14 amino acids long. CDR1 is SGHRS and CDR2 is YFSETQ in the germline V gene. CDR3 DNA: TGCGCCGGCAGCCAAGGGACAGGGTACTATGGCTACACCTTC. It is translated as CAGSQGTGYYGYTF.